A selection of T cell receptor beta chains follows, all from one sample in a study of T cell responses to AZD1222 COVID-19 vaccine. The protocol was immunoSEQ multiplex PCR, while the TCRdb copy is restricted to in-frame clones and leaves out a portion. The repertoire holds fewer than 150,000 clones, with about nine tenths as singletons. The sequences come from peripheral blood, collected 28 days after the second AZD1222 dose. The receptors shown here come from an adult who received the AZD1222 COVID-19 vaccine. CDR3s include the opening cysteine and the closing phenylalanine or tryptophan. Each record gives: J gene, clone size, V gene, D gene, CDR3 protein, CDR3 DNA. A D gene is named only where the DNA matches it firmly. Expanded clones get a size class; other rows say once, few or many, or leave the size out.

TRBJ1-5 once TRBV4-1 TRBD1 CASSQLTGGLYQPQHF TGCGCCAGCAGCCAATTGACAGGGGGCCTGTATCAGCCCCAGCATTTT
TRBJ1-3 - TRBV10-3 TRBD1 CAISEQGARGNTIYF TGTGCCATCAGTGAACAGGGGGCGCGGGGAAACACCATATATTTT
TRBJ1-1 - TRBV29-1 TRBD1 CSFSDRDTEAFF TGCAGCTTTTCAGACAGGGACACTGAAGCTTTCTTT
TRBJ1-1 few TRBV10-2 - CASRRDLQPGIEAFF TGCGCCAGCAGACGGGACCTTCAACCAGGTATTGAAGCTTTCTTT
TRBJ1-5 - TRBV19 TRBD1 CASIPADRGINQPQHF TGTGCCAGTATCCCAGCGGACAGGGGGATAAATCAGCCCCAGCATTTT
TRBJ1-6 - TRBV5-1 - CASSLGTTGWNSPLHF TGCGCCAGCAGCTTAGGGACGACGGGCTGGAATTCACCCCTCCACTTT
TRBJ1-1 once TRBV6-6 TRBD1 CASSPGTGVEAFF TGTGCCAGCAGTCCAGGGACAGGGGTTGAAGCTTTCTTT
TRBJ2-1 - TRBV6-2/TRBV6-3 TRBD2 CASSSPRGGAENEQFF TGTGCCAGCAGTTCCCCTCGCGGGGGGGCGGAAAATGAGCAGTTCTTC
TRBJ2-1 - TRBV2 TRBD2 CASSDSGGPYNEQFF TGTGCCAGCAGTGATAGCGGGGGGCCCTACAATGAGCAGTTCTTC
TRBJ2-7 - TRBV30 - CAWSGQSYEQYF TGTGCCTGGAGCGGACAGTCCTACGAGCAGTACTTC
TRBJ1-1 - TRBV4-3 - CASSQEPVTAAEAFF TGCGCCAGCAGCCAAGAACCTGTGACAGCGGCTGAAGCTTTCTTT
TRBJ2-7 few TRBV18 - CASSARNEQYF TGTGCCAGCTCAGCCAGAAACGAGCAGTACTTC
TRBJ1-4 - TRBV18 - CASSPRVGSATNEKLFF TGTGCCAGCTCACCACGAGTCGGCAGTGCAACTAATGAAAAACTGTTTTTT
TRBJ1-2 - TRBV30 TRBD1 CAWSVRTGGHYGYTF TGTGCCTGGAGTGTACGGACAGGGGGTCACTATGGCTACACCTTC
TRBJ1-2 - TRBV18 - CASSREARTGWSGYTF TGTGCCAGCTCACGAGAGGCCAGGACCGGTTGGTCTGGCTACACCTTC
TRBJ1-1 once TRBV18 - CASSPVVGTDTEAFF TGTGCCAGCTCACCCGTGGTGGGGACGGACACTGAAGCTTTCTTT
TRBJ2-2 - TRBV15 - CATSRDRRSGELFF TGTGCCACCAGCAGAGATCGAAGATCCGGGGAGCTGTTTTTT
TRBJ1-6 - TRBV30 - CAWSSDPRNSPLHF TGTGCCTGGAGTTCGGACCCCCGCAATTCACCCCTCCACTTT
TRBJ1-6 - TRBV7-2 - CASSLSRPINSPLHF TGTGCCAGCAGCTTAAGTCGTCCGATTAATTCACCCCTCCACTTT
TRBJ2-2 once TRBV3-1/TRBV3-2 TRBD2 CASSTSSGGYTGELFF TGTGCCAGCAGCACATCTAGCGGGGGATACACCGGGGAGCTGTTTTTT
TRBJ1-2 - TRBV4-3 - CASSQDGGERYGYTF TGCGCCAGCAGCCAAGATGGAGGGGAACGCTATGGCTACACCTTC
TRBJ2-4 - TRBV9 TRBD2 CASSPPGGNIQYF TGTGCCAGCAGCCCCCCCGGGGGGAACATTCAGTACTTC
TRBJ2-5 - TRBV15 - CATSRATFQETQYF TGTGCCACCAGCAGAGCGACTTTTCAAGAGACCCAGTACTTC
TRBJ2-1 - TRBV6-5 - CASSYSSGKFF TGTGCCAGCAGTTATAGTAGTGGTAAGTTCTTC
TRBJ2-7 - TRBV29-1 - CSVEGMTDSYEQYF TGCAGCGTTGAAGGGATGACCGACTCCTACGAGCAGTACTTC
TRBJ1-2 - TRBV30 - CAWSALLGYGYTF TGTGCCTGGAGTGCCCTGCTTGGCTATGGTTACACCTTC
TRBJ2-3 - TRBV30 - CAWSLDVYTQYF TGTGCCTGGAGTCTCGACGTTTATACGCAGTATTTT
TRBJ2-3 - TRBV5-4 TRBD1 CASSSRTGRDTQYF TGTGCCAGCAGCTCTCGGACAGGAAGAGATACGCAGTATTTT
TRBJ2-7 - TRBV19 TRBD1 CASSNRPGQQYEQYF TGTGCCAGTAGCAATAGGCCGGGACAGCAATACGAGCAGTACTTC
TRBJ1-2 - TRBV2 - CASSYLRYGYTF TGTGCCAGCTCTTATCTTCGGTATGGCTACACCTTC
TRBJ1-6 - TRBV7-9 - CASSFFAGKRSPLHF TGTGCCAGCAGCTTCTTCGCAGGGAAGCGATCACCCCTCCACTTT
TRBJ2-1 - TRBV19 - CASSPGTLSNEQFF TGTGCCAGTAGTCCGGGGACCCTATCCAATGAGCAGTTCTTC
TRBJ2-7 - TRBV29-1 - CSVEAAYNEQYF TGCAGCGTTGAAGCGGCATACAACGAGCAGTACTTC
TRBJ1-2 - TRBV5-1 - CASSLAVGGYGYTF TGCGCCAGCAGCTTGGCGGTAGGGGGCTATGGCTACACCTTC
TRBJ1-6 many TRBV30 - CAGRGAVYSPLHF TGTGCCGGACGGGGGGCAGTCTATTCACCCCTCCACTTT
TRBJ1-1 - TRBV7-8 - CASSLAPLAYYNLNTEAFF TGTGCCAGCAGCTTAGCCCCCCTTGCATACTATAACTTGAACACTGAAGCTTTCTTT
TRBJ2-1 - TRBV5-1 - CASSLAVNEQFF TGCGCCAGCAGCTTGGCCGTCAATGAGCAGTTCTTC
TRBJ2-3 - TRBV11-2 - CASSLDQHTDTQYF TGTGCCAGCAGCTTAGACCAGCACACAGATACGCAGTATTTT
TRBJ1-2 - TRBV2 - CASSVTQGGARYTF TGTGCCAGCAGTGTTACGCAGGGAGGGGCCCGCTACACCTTC
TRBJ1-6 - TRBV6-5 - CASTYGAGRSSPLHF TGTGCCAGCACCTACGGGGCCGGGAGGAGTTCACCCCTCCACTTT
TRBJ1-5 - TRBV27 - CASSSKMDQPQHF TGTGCCAGCAGCTCCAAAATGGATCAGCCCCAGCATTTT
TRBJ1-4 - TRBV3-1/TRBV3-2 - CASSHSDTFNEKLFF TGTGCCAGCAGCCATTCCGACACTTTTAATGAAAAACTGTTTTTT
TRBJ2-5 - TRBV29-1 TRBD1 CSGREGTGGQETQYF TGCAGCGGCCGGGAAGGGACAGGGGGTCAAGAGACCCAGTACTTC
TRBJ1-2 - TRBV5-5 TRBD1 CASSHTGDYGYTF TGTGCCAGCAGCCATACAGGGGACTATGGCTACACCTTC
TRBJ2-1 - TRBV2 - CASSWAGIEQFF TGTGCCAGCAGTTGGGCCGGGATTGAGCAGTTCTTC
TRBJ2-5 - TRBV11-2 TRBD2 CASSFLGRGTQYF TGTGCCAGCAGCTTTTTGGGGAGGGGGACCCAGTACTTC
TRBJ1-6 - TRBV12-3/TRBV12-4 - CASKRANSPLHF TGTGCCAGCAAGCGGGCAAATTCACCCCTCCACTTT
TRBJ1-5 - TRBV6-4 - CASKPLPGTYSNQPQHF TGTGCCAGCAAACCACTACCCGGGACTTATAGCAATCAGCCCCAGCATTTT
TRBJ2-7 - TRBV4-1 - CASSASGVGEQYF TGCGCCAGCAGCGCCTCCGGAGTGGGGGAGCAGTACTTC